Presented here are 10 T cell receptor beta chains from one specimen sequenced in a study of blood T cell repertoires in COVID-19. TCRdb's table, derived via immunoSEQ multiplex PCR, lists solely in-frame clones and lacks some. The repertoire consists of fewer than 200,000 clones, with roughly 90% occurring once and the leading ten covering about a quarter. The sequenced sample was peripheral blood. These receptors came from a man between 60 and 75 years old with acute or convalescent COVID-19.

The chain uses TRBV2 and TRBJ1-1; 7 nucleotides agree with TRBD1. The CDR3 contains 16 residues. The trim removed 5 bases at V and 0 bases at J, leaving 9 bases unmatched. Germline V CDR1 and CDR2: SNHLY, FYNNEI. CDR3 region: CASSHDRAVLNTEAFF. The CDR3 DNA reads TGTGCCAGCAGTCATGACAGGGCGGTCCTGAACACTGAAGCTTTCTTT. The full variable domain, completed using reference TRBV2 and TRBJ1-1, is EPEVTQTPSHQVTQMGQEVILRCVPISNHLYFYWYRQILGQKVEFLVSFYNNEISEKSEIFDDQFSVERPDGSNFTLKIRSTKLEDSAMYFCASSHDRAVLNTEAFFGQGTRLTVV.

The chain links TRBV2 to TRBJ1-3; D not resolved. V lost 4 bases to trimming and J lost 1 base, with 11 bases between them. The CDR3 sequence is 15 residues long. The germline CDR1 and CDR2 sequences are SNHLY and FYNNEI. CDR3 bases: TGTGCCAGCAGTGCGACGGGTATATCTGGAAACACCATATATTTT. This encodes CASSATGISGNTIYF.

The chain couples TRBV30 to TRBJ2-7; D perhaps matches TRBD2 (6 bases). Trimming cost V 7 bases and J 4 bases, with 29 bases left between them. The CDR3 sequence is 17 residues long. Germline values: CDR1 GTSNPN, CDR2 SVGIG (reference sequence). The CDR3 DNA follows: TGTGCCTCGGAGGGCAGCGAGCCGGTCCTCTCAGCATACGAGCAGTACGTC. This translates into CASEGSEPVLSAYEQYV.

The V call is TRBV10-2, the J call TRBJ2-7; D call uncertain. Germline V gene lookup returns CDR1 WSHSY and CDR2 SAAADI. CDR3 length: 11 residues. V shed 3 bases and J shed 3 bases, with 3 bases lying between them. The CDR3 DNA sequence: TGCGCCAGCAGTGACGGCTACGAGCAGTACGTC. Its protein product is CASSDGYEQYV.

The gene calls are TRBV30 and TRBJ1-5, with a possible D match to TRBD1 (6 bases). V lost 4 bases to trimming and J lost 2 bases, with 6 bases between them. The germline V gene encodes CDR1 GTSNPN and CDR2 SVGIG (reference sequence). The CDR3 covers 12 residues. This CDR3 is CAWNRGNQPQHF. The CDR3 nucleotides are TGTGCCTGGAACAGGGGCAATCAGCCCCAGCATTTT.

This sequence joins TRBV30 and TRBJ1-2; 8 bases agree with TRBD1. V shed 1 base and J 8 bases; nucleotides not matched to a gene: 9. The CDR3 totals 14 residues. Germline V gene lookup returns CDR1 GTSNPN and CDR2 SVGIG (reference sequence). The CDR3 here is CAWSGDRGTRGYTF. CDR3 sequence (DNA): TGTGCCTGGAGTGGCGACAGGGGTACCCGGGGCTACACCTTC. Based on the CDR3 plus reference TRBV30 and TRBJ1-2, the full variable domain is SQTIHQWPATLVQPVGSPLSLECTVEGTSNPNLYWYRQAAGRGLQLLFYSVGIGQISSEVPQNLSASRPQDRQFILSSKKLLLSDSGFYLCAWSGDRGTRGYTFGSGTRLTVV.

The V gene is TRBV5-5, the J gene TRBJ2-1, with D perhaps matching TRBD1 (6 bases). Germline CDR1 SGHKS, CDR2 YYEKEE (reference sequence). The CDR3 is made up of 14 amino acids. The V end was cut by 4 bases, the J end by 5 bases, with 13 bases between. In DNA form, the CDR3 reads TGTGCCAGCAGCCCCCTAGGGGGTCACAATGAGCAGTTCTTC. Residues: CASSPLGGHNEQFF. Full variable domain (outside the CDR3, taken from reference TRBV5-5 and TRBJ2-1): DAGVTQSPTHLIKTRGQQVTLRCSPISGHKSVSWYQQVLGQGPQFIFQYYEKEERGRGNFPDRFSARQFPNYSSELNVNALLLGDSALYLCASSPLGGHNEQFFGPGTRLTVL.

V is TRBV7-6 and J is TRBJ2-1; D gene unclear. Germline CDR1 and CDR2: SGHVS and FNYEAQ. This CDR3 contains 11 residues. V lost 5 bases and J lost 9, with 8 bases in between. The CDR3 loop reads CASSPRVEQFF. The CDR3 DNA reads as TGTGCCAGCAGCCCGCGAGTTGAGCAGTTCTTC.

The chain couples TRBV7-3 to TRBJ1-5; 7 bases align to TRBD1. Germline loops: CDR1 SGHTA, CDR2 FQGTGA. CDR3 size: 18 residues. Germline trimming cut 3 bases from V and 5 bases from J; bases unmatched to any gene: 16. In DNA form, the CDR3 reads TGTGCCAGCAGCTTTAAGGGGGCTGATGTCAGGGAATATCAGCCCCAGCATTTT. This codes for CASSFKGADVREYQPQHF.

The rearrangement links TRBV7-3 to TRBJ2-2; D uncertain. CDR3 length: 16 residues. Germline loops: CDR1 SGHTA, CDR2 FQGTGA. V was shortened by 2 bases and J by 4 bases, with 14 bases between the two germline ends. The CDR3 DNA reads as TGTGCCAGCAGCTTACTTGGCCAGGCATCCACCGGGGAGCTGTTTTTT. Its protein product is CASSLLGQASTGELFF.